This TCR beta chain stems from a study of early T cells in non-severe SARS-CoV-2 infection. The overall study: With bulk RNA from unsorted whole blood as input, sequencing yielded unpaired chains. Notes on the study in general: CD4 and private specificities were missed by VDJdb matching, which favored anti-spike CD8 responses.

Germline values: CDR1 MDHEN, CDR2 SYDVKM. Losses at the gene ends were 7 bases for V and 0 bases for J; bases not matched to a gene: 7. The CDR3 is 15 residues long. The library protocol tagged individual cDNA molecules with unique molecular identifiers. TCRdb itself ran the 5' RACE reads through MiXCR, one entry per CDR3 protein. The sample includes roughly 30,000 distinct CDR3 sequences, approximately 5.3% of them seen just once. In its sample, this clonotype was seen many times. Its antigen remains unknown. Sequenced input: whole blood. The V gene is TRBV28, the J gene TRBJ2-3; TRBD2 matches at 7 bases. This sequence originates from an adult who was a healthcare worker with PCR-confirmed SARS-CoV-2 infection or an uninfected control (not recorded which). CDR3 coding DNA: TGTGCCAGCATCCTGGGGGGAGGGAGCACAGATACGCAGTATTTT. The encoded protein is CASILGGGSTDTQYF.